This T cell receptor (beta chain) was identified during a study of cytomegalovirus exposure and HLA in healthy donors. Study-level results: TCR beta V- and J-gene trimming was later associated with a missense DCLRE1C variant.

The PCR made use of 60 Vbeta and 13 Jbeta primers. The data were produced by immunoSEQ multiplex PCR, yet TCRdb's version contains in-frame clones alone and is incomplete. The sample holds about 140,000 clones, 75% to 80% seen once. In germline, CDR1 is SGHDT, CDR2 YYEEEE. Trimming shortened V by 4 bases and J by 2 bases, and 6 bases separated the two germline ends. The CDR3 covers 12 residues. Notes on this clone: Its antigen remains unknown.

The clonotype was recovered from a woman between 18 and 30 years old in good health and CMV-seropositive. The chain couples TRBV5-6 to TRBJ1-2; D is unclear. Sequencing used PBMCs. CDR3 in DNA: TGTGCCAGCAGCGGAGTAAACTATGGCTACACCTTC. Its translation: CASSGVNYGYTF.